A selection of T cell receptor beta chains follows, all from one sample in a study of persistence of HIV-infected CD4 T cells. Using immunoSEQ multiplex PCR, the repertoire was profiled, and TCRdb retains in-frame clones only, with some absent. The top ten hold roughly 8% of the sample, which has about 17,000 clones, around 60% seen once. Which antigens these TCRs recognize remains unknown. The material was CD4+ T cells sorted from PBMCs after approximately 19-hour stimulation, obtained from a patient who received antiretroviral therapy. The receptors originated from an adult woman with HIV who was CMV-seropositive. Both conserved end residues are part of each CDR3. The order of the fields is J gene, V gene, D gene, clone size, CDR3 protein, CDR3 DNA. A D gene is named only where the DNA matches it firmly. Some rows have no size entry. The others give once, few or many, or a class for an expanded clone.

j_gene: TRBJ1-1; v_gene: TRBV7-2; d_gene: NA; abundance: NA; CDR3aa: CASSLAVREGAFF; CDR3nt: TGTGCCAGCAGCTTAGCGGTCAGGGAGGGGGCTTTCTTT
j_gene: TRBJ1-1; v_gene: TRBV5-1; d_gene: NA; abundance: NA; CDR3aa: CASSLGRVGGTEAFF; CDR3nt: TGCGCCAGCAGCTTGGGTCGGGTTGGGGGCACTGAAGCTTTCTTT
j_gene: TRBJ2-5; v_gene: TRBV12-3/TRBV12-4; d_gene: NA; abundance: NA; CDR3aa: CASSSQGRETQYF; CDR3nt: TGTGCCAGCAGTTCACAGGGGAGGGAGACCCAGTACTTC
j_gene: TRBJ1-1; v_gene: TRBV5-4; d_gene: NA; abundance: few; CDR3aa: CASSLDSRVVGTEAFF; CDR3nt: TGTGCCAGCAGCTTGGACTCTCGGGTGGTGGGCACTGAAGCTTTCTTT
j_gene: TRBJ1-5; v_gene: TRBV5-8; d_gene: NA; abundance: NA; CDR3aa: CASSLDSGQGNQPQHF; CDR3nt: TGTGCCAGCAGCTTGGACAGTGGTCAGGGCAATCAGCCCCAGCATTTT
j_gene: TRBJ1-2; v_gene: TRBV5-1; d_gene: TRBD1; abundance: NA; CDR3aa: CASTLRGDSTNYGYTF; CDR3nt: TGCGCCAGCACCTTAAGGGGGGACAGCACTAACTATGGCTACACCTTC
j_gene: TRBJ2-1; v_gene: TRBV27; d_gene: NA; abundance: NA; CDR3aa: CASSLSVRRYNEQFF; CDR3nt: TGTGCCAGCAGTTTATCGGTGCGGAGATACAATGAGCAGTTCTTC
j_gene: TRBJ1-1; v_gene: TRBV19; d_gene: NA; abundance: NA; CDR3aa: CASTQNRRNNRASLNVAEAFF; CDR3nt: TGTGCCAGTACCCAAAACCGGCGGAATAACAGGGCCAGTCTAAACGTCGCTGAAGCTTTCTTT
j_gene: TRBJ1-3; v_gene: TRBV9; d_gene: NA; abundance: few; CDR3aa: CASSVAGRGSGNTIYF; CDR3nt: TGTGCCAGCAGCGTAGCGGGTAGAGGCTCTGGAAACACCATATATTTT
j_gene: TRBJ1-2; v_gene: TRBV25-1; d_gene: NA; abundance: NA; CDR3aa: CASSPTKGFYTF; CDR3nt: TGTGCCAGCAGTCCCACCAAGGGTTTCTACACCTTC
j_gene: TRBJ1-1; v_gene: TRBV9; d_gene: NA; abundance: NA; CDR3aa: CASSVVGTEAFF; CDR3nt: TGTGCCAGCAGCGTAGTAGGAACTGAAGCTTTCTTT
j_gene: TRBJ1-1; v_gene: TRBV4-1; d_gene: NA; abundance: NA; CDR3aa: CASSQGDGWNTEAFF; CDR3nt: TGCGCCAGCAGCCAAGGAGACGGGTGGAACACTGAAGCTTTCTTT
j_gene: TRBJ2-7; v_gene: TRBV5-4; d_gene: NA; abundance: few; CDR3aa: CASSPRDGSSYEQYF; CDR3nt: TGTGCCAGCAGCCCCCGGGACGGAAGCTCCTACGAGCAGTACTTC
j_gene: TRBJ2-1; v_gene: TRBV7-3; d_gene: NA; abundance: NA; CDR3aa: CASSFGRSNEQFF; CDR3nt: TGTGCCAGCAGCTTCGGGCGGTCGAATGAGCAGTTCTTC